The rows below give T cell receptor beta chains drawn from one sample of a study of radiotherapy plus CTLA-4 blockade in lung cancer. Produced via immunoSEQ multiplex PCR; TCRdb's table is partial and in-frame only. Of over 60,000 clones detected, around 90% appear once; the ten largest clones hold less than 45%. Sequenced material: peripheral blood, taken from a patient treated with radiotherapy plus ipilimumab. The receptors were gathered from a human donor with non-small cell lung cancer that progressed on radiotherapy plus ipilimumab. Both conserved end residues are part of each CDR3. The D gene is left open where the match is weak. Clone size, where shown, is once, few, many, or a class for clones that have expanded.

abundance | j_gene | v_gene | d_gene | CDR3nt | CDR3aa
NA | TRBJ2-3 | TRBV27 | TRBD2 | TGTGCCAGCAGTTTCCGGCTAGCGGGACGCACAGATACGCAGTATTTT | CASSFRLAGRTDTQYF
NA | TRBJ2-4 | TRBV27 | TRBD2 | TGTGCCAGCAGGCGGACTAGCGGGTTTGGGAACATTCAGTACTTC | CASRRTSGFGNIQYF
few | TRBJ2-2 | TRBV7-6 | NA | TGTGCCAGCACCCGGTGGGACACCGGGGAGCTGTTTTTT | CASTRWDTGELFF
NA | TRBJ1-3 | TRBV19 | NA | TGTGCCAGTAATCACGGGGGAAACACCATATATTTT | CASNHGGNTIYF
NA | TRBJ2-3 | TRBV5-1 | NA | TGCGCCAGCAGGGCCCGCCCAGGAGACACAGATACGCAGTATTTT | CASRARPGDTDTQYF
NA | TRBJ1-5 | TRBV19 | NA | TGTGCCAGTAGTATCTCTCGGACCTATAGCAATCAGCCCCAGCATTTT | CASSISRTYSNQPQHF
few | TRBJ2-7 | TRBV6-5 | NA | TGTGCCACTCAGGACAGCGATACCTACGAGCAGTACTTC | CATQDSDTYEQYF
NA | TRBJ2-2 | TRBV28 | NA | TGTGCCAGCGTGGGACAATCCACCGGGGAGCTGTTTTTT | CASVGQSTGELFF
NA | TRBJ2-7 | TRBV12-5 | NA | TGTGCTAGTGGTTTGGCATTTACTAGGGGTGCGGGTCGGGTCGAGCAGTACTTC | CASGLAFTRGAGRVEQYF
NA | TRBJ1-1 | TRBV28 | NA | TGTGCCAGCACCGAGTGGAGCCAGAACACTGAAGCTTTCTTT | CASTEWSQNTEAFF
NA | TRBJ2-3 | TRBV5-3 | NA | TGTGCCAGAAGCCGCATCACCAACACAGATACGCAGTATTTT | CARSRITNTDTQYF
NA | TRBJ1-2 | TRBV9 | NA | TGTGCCAGCAGCCCTGGGACTGACCCTTCGGGCTACACCTTC | CASSPGTDPSGYTF
NA | TRBJ2-3 | TRBV19 | TRBD2 | TGTGCCAGTAGTATAGGGGCTAGCGGGATGGCAGATACGCAGTATTTT | CASSIGASGMADTQYF
once | TRBJ2-5 | TRBV5-4 | NA | TGTGCCAGCAGCCCGGGTGGTAGCGAAGAGACCCAGTACTTC | CASSPGGSEETQYF
few | TRBJ1-2 | TRBV28 | NA | TGTGCCAGCAGACCAAACGCGGGGACTCGTGGCTACACCTTC | CASRPNAGTRGYTF
few | TRBJ2-7 | TRBV14 | NA | TGTGCCAGCAGCCAAGAATTCTGGGACTACGAGCAGTACTTC | CASSQEFWDYEQYF
NA | TRBJ1-5 | TRBV4-1 | TRBD1 | TGCGCCAGCAGCCACGGACAGGGGAGCAATCAGCCCCAGCATTTT | CASSHGQGSNQPQHF
NA | TRBJ2-5 | TRBV5-4 | TRBD2 | TGTGCCAGCAGCCGTCCTAGCGGGATGGGGGAGACCCAGTACTTC | CASSRPSGMGETQYF
NA | TRBJ2-1 | TRBV5-4 | TRBD2 | TGTGCCAGCAGCGGGCCTCTTGCGGGAGGGGGGAATGAGCAGTTCTTC | CASSGPLAGGGNEQFF
NA | TRBJ1-1 | TRBV11-1 | NA | TGTGCCAGCAGCGACCAAAGGGCTGAAGCTTTCTTT | CASSDQRAEAFF
NA | TRBJ2-7 | TRBV29-1 | NA | TGCAGCGTTGCAAAGACGACCGACAGCTCCTACGAGCAGTACTTC | CSVAKTTDSSYEQYF
NA | TRBJ2-1 | TRBV19 | TRBD2 | TGTGCCAGTAGTATAACTTCGACTAGCGGGGAGCAGTTCTTC | CASSITSTSGEQFF
NA | TRBJ2-1 | TRBV19 | TRBD2 | TGTGCCAGTAGTAGCTCTAGCGGGAGCTCCTACAATGAGCAGTTCTTC | CASSSSSGSSYNEQFF
NA | TRBJ2-1 | TRBV7-9 | TRBD2 | TGTGCCAGCAGGCAGACTAGCGGGACTGGCAATGAGCAGTTCTTC | CASRQTSGTGNEQFF
once | TRBJ1-1 | TRBV2 | NA | TGTGCCAGCAGGCCAGATACTCACAGGGCGAACACTGAAGCTTTCTTT | CASRPDTHRANTEAFF
NA | TRBJ1-1 | TRBV18 | NA | TGTGCCAGCTCACCGCAACAGGGAGGGGACACTGAAGCTTTCTTT | CASSPQQGGDTEAFF
once | TRBJ2-2 | TRBV10-3 | NA | TGTGCCATCAGACCTGGACTACTGACCGCCGGGGAGCTGTTTTTT | CAIRPGLLTAGELFF
NA | TRBJ2-4 | TRBV11-1 | TRBD2 | TGTGCCAGCAGCCCGGGACTAGCGGGGGCTCTAGCCAAAAACATTCAGTACTTC | CASSPGLAGALAKNIQYF
few | TRBJ1-4 | TRBV19 | NA | TGTGCCAGTAGTTTGGCAGGAGAAGGTGAAAAACTGTTTTTT | CASSLAGEGEKLFF
NA | TRBJ2-7 | TRBV5-1 | TRBD2 | TGCGCCAGCAGCTTTGGGCAGGGTCTGGCTAGCGGGAGTTACGAGCAGTACTTC | CASSFGQGLASGSYEQYF
NA | TRBJ2-1 | TRBV7-2 | TRBD2 | TGTGCCAGCAGCTCCGAGACTAGCGGGAGTCTCTACAATGAGCAGTTCTTC | CASSSETSGSLYNEQFF
once | TRBJ2-5 | TRBV28 | TRBD2 | TGTGCCAGCAGTCTTTTCGCCCCCCCTAGCGGGGAGGGGACCCAGTACTTC | CASSLFAPPSGEGTQYF
NA | TRBJ2-1 | TRBV18 | NA | TGTGCCAGCTCACCAGGGAGTAGCACTGAGCAGTTCTTC | CASSPGSSTEQFF
NA | TRBJ1-2 | TRBV10-2 | TRBD1 | TGCGCCAGCAGTGAGTCTCGAGGGGGCGGGGGCTACACCTTC | CASSESRGGGGYTF
few | TRBJ2-3 | TRBV7-3 | TRBD2 | TGTGCCAGCAGCTTAACTCTCGCGGGAGGGACCACAGATACGCAGTATTTT | CASSLTLAGGTTDTQYF
NA | TRBJ1-1 | TRBV6-9 | TRBD1 | TGTGCCAGCAGTTCCCGGACAGGGGTATCGGTCACTGAAGCTTTCTTT | CASSSRTGVSVTEAFF
NA | TRBJ2-4 | TRBV2 | NA | TGTGCCAGCAGTTTAGACAACAGCATTCAGTACTTC | CASSLDNSIQYF
few | TRBJ1-5 | TRBV27 | TRBD1 | TGTGCCAGCAGCTACGGACAGGGAAATCAGCCCCAGCATTTT | CASSYGQGNQPQHF
once | TRBJ1-5 | TRBV30 | TRBD1 | TGTGCCTGGAGTAGCAGGGGGCAATATGGCCCCCAGCATTTT | CAWSSRGQYGPQHF
NA | TRBJ2-5 | TRBV29-1 | TRBD2 | TGCAGCGCACCACGCCCGGGGGGGACCCGCGGGGGGACCCAGTACTTC | CSAPRPGGTRGGTQYF
NA | TRBJ2-1 | TRBV6-6 | NA | TGTGCCAGCAGCATTACTAGTGATGAGCAGTTCTTC | CASSITSDEQFF
few | TRBJ2-2 | TRBV9 | TRBD2 | TGTGCCAGCGTAGCGGTGGGACTAGCGGGACAGAAGAACACCGGGGAGCTGTTTTTT | CASVAVGLAGQKNTGELFF
NA | TRBJ2-4 | TRBV4-1 | NA | TGCGCCAGCAGCCAGGACGGTGAAAACATTCAGTACTTC | CASSQDGENIQYF
once | TRBJ1-1 | TRBV28 | NA | TGTGCCAGTAAGACCGGGAAATTGAACACTGAAGCTTTCTTT | CASKTGKLNTEAFF
NA | TRBJ2-3 | TRBV4-2 | TRBD2 | TGTGCCAGCAGCCGGGGACTAGCGAGCACAGATACGCAGTATTTT | CASSRGLASTDTQYF
once | TRBJ2-1 | TRBV10-3 | NA | TGTGCCATCAATCCGGGGGATAACTACAATGAGCAGTTCTTC | CAINPGDNYNEQFF
NA | TRBJ1-2 | TRBV30 | TRBD1 | TGTGCCTGGAGGACGGACAGGGTAGGAAGCTATGGCTACACCTTC | CAWRTDRVGSYGYTF
NA | TRBJ1-4 | TRBV6-1 | NA | TGTGCCAGCAGTGATGGGGGCCATAATGAAAAACTGTTTTTT | CASSDGGHNEKLFF
NA | TRBJ2-6 | TRBV6-5 | NA | TGTGCCAGCAGTGGGGCTGGGGCCAACGTCCTGACTTTC | CASSGAGANVLTF
NA | TRBJ2-2 | TRBV18 | TRBD1 | TGTGCCAGCTCCCCGACAGGGTCGGCGTGGAGCGGGGAGCTGTTTTTT | CASSPTGSAWSGELFF
NA | TRBJ2-7 | TRBV6-5 | NA | TGTGCCAGCAGTTACTCGAATCCGGGACTCTACGAGCAGTACTTC | CASSYSNPGLYEQYF
NA | TRBJ2-3 | TRBV10-3 | NA | TGTGCCACAAGGCAGGGGAGCACAGATACGCAGTATTTT | CATRQGSTDTQYF
NA | TRBJ2-2 | TRBV27 | TRBD2 | TGTGCCAGCAGTTCGGCGGGCGGGAGATCGAACACCGGGGAGCTGTTTTTT | CASSSAGGRSNTGELFF
once | TRBJ1-2 | TRBV4-1 | TRBD1 | TGCGCCAGCAGCCAAGGGAACAGGGGGTATGGCTACACCTTC | CASSQGNRGYGYTF
NA | TRBJ2-2 | TRBV6-6 | NA | TGTGCCAGCAGTTATGACATAAACACCGGGGAGCTGTTTTTT | CASSYDINTGELFF
NA | TRBJ2-3 | TRBV2 | TRBD2 | TGTGCCAGCAGTGAATCGGCTAGCGGGAGGGGCCCAGATACGCAGTATTTT | CASSESASGRGPDTQYF
NA | TRBJ1-4 | TRBV5-1 | NA | TGCGCCAGCAGCTTGGGCAGTTCCGGTAATGAAAAACTGTTTTTT | CASSLGSSGNEKLFF
few | TRBJ2-5 | TRBV2 | TRBD1 | TGTGCCAGCAGGCCCGGGACAGGGAAACATGAGACCCAGTACTTC | CASRPGTGKHETQYF